The 20 T cell receptor beta chains reported below all come from one sample, sequenced in a study of cytomegalovirus exposure and HLA in healthy donors. Amplification used 60 Vbeta primers and 13 Jbeta primers. Clones were sequenced by immunoSEQ multiplex PCR, and TCRdb holds only the in-frame ones, with some missing. Among roughly 160,000 clones listed, about 75% were seen once. The specimen was PBMCs. Receptors originate from a woman aged 35 to 49 in good health and CMV-seropositive.

This rearrangement joins TRBV21-1 to TRBJ2-4; TRBD2 is the table's D call, not checked against the DNA. TRBV21-1 is assigned pseudogene status. There are 14 residues in the CDR3. This CDR3 is CAGRGGIPQNIQYF. The CDR3 coding sequence is TGTGCCGGCCGGGGGGGTATCCCCCAAAACATTCAGTACTTC.

This clone was seen more than once but under ten times. This chain uses TRBV2 with TRBJ1-5, with 8 bases that match TRBD1. With 4 bases clipped from V and 11 bases from J, the junction kept 13 bases outside the gene matches. Germline V gene sequence: CDR1 SNHLY, CDR2 FYNNEI. The CDR3 has 15 residues. CDR3: CASSARTGGDRSQHF. Here the CDR3 DNA reads TGTGCCAGCAGTGCCAGAACAGGGGGTGATCGGTCCCAGCATTTT.

The rearrangement joins TRBV5-5 to TRBJ1-5, with 10 bases lining up with TRBD1. The germline V gene has CDR1 SGHKS and CDR2 YYEKEE (reference sequence). The CDR3 consists of 19 residues. J gave up 5 bases and V 0 bases, and 14 bases lay outside the gene matches. CDR3 DNA: TGTGCCAGCAGCTTGGCCGAGACAGGGGGCGATCGGGTGTATCAGCCCCAGCATTTT. Encoded protein: CASSLAETGGDRVYQPQHF.

This sequence joins TRBV7-2 and TRBJ1-4, with 7 bases that match TRBD1. This CDR3 is 19 amino acids long. The V gene's germline CDR1 is SGHTA and CDR2 FQGNSA. J lost 0 bases, V lost 1 base, and 11 bases had no gene match. CDR3 region: CASSLGPGTVGATNEKLFF. The CDR3 coding sequence is TGTGCCAGCAGCTTAGGACCGGGGACAGTGGGTGCAACTAATGAAAAACTGTTTTTT. Variable domain in full (rest from reference TRBV7-2 and TRBJ1-4): GAGVSQSPSNKVTEKGKDVELRCDPISGHTALYWYRQSLGQGLEFLIYFQGNSAPDKSGLPSDRFSAERTGGSVSTLTIQRTQQEDSAVYLCASSLGPGTVGATNEKLFFGSGTQLSVL.

The chain combines TRBV10-3 with TRBJ1-6, with no clear D. Per the germline V gene, CDR1 is ENHRY and CDR2 is SYGVKD. Trimming shortened V by 8 bases and J by 6 bases, and 5 bases separated the two germline ends. The CDR3 is 11 amino acids. CDR3 bases: TGTGCCATCGGGCTTAATTCACCCCTCCACTTT. Translation: CAIGLNSPLHF.

This chain connects TRBV19 to TRBJ2-3; D is possibly TRBD2 (5 bases). Trimming left V 9 bases short and J 0 bases short, with 13 bases between. The CDR3 consists of 14 residues. Germline-derived CDR1 and CDR2 are LNHDA and SQIVND (reference sequence). The CDR3 DNA reads TGTGCCAGCCGGCGCGGGTCTAGCACAGATACGCAGTATTTT. This gives the protein CASRRGSSTDTQYF.

This clone has a handful of counts. The chain is built from TRBV27 and TRBJ1-5; 7 bases match TRBD1. Trimming cost V 5 bases and J 7 bases; bases outside gene matches: 20. CDR1 and CDR2 (germline): MNHEY, SMNVEV (reference sequence). The CDR3 covers 18 residues. The CDR3 DNA follows: TGTGCCAGCAGTCCGTGGGGTGTGGTTGGGACAGCTAGACAGCCCCAGCATTTT. This gives the protein CASSPWGVVGTARQPQHF.

The genes are TRBV21-1 and TRBJ1-3. TRBV21-1 is listed as a pseudogene. CDR3 length: 16 residues. The CDR3 DNA reads TGTGCCAGCAGCAAAGATGACGGGGGACTAGGTGACACCATATATTTT. Protein sequence: CASSKDDGGLGDTIYF.

The V gene is TRBV28, the J gene TRBJ2-7; D remains ambiguous. CDR1 is MDHEN and CDR2 is SYDVKM in the germline V gene. The CDR3 runs 10 residues. V dropped 5 bases and J dropped 7 bases, with 6 bases sitting between them. The CDR3 coding sequence is TGTGCCAGCAGTCGGGTTGAGCAGTACTTC. It codes for CASSRVEQYF.

V and J are TRBV18 and TRBJ2-3, with 8 positions matching TRBD1. Per germline, CDR1 KGHSH and CDR2 LQKENI. The J segment lost 0 bases and the V segment lost 3 bases, leaving 5 bases of the junction unmatched. CDR3 length: 16 amino acids. CDR3 loop: CASSPQQGVSTDTQYF. The CDR3 DNA reads as TGTGCCAGCTCACCCCAACAGGGGGTTAGCACAGATACGCAGTATTTT.

CDR3 sequence (DNA): TGTGCCAGCAGCTTAGGGGGACACGGCTCCTACAATGAGCAGTTCTTC. The encoded protein is CASSLGGHGSYNEQFF. This chain uses TRBV7-8 with TRBJ2-1, with D tentatively TRBD1 (6 bases). The CDR3 contains 16 residues. Germline V lookup: CDR1 SGHVS, CDR2 FQNEAQ. The V gene lost 1 base and the J gene lost 0 bases, with 10 bases spanning the gap.

This clone was counted a few times. The chain recombines TRBV6-5 with TRBJ1-3, with D possibly TRBD1 on 6 matching bases. Germline-derived CDR1 and CDR2 are MNHEY and SVGAGI. CDR3 length equals 13 residues. The CDR3 protein is CASSGTTGNTIYF. The DNA for the CDR3 is TGTGCATCTTCCGGGACAACTGGAAACACCATATATTTT.

The gene calls are TRBV29-1 and TRBJ2-3; 11 bases agree with TRBD2. J lost 2 bases, V lost 3 bases, and 7 bases had no gene match. CDR3 size: 16 residues. Germline V gives CDR1 SQVTM, CDR2 ANQGSEA. CDR3 nucleotides: TGCAGCGTTGACTTCCCGACTAGCGGGACCACAGATACGCAGTATTTT. Protein product: CSVDFPTSGTTDTQYF.

This clone has just a few counts. This sequence joins TRBV5-6 and TRBJ1-5; 8 positions agree with TRBD1. This CDR3 spans 13 amino acids. Germline CDR1 SGHDT, CDR2 YYEEEE. V lost 3 bases and J lost 5; bases outside the gene matches: 1. The CDR3, as DNA: TGTGCCAGCAGCTCGACAGGGGATCAGCCCCAGCATTTT. As protein: CASSSTGDQPQHF.

The CDR3 DNA follows: TGTGCCAGCAGTGCTGGGACAGGGGATCCCGAGCAGTACTTC. This encodes CASSAGTGDPEQYF. This chain connects TRBV6-1 to TRBJ2-7, with 10 bases identical to TRBD1. The germline CDR1 and CDR2 sequences are MNHNS and SASEGT. The CDR3 sequence is 14 residues long. J gave up 6 bases and V 4 bases, and 6 bases lay outside the gene matches.

This clone was seen only once. The J gene is TRBJ1-1, the V gene TRBV29-1; no definite D call. V was trimmed by 6 bases and J by 0 bases, leaving 8 bases between them. Germline CDR1 reads SQVTM; CDR2 reads ANQGSEA. The CDR3 totals 12 residues. As DNA, the CDR3 is TGCAGCGTGAGGGTGGTGAACACTGAAGCTTTCTTT. Encoded protein: CSVRVVNTEAFF.

The chain couples TRBV7-2 to TRBJ1-2, with D uncertain. CDR1 and CDR2 (germline): SGHTA, FQGNSA. V lost 1 base and J lost 8, with 17 bases in between. The CDR3 runs to 15 residues. CDR3 sequence (DNA): TGTGCCAGCAGCTTAGGCTCGACACCCACCTTGGGCTACACCTTC. It yields the protein CASSLGSTPTLGYTF.

The rearrangement links TRBV9 to TRBJ2-1, with 11 bases aligning to TRBD2. V was pared by 0 bases and J by 10 bases, with 3 bases of the junction left unmatched. In germline, CDR1 is SGDLS, CDR2 YYNGEE. This CDR3 is 14 amino acids long. CDR3 amino acids: CASSVVVAGGEQFF. The CDR3 bases are TGTGCCAGCAGCGTAGTGGTAGCGGGAGGGGAGCAGTTCTTC.

In this sample, this clone turned up once. This chain links TRBV19 with TRBJ2-5, with TRBD2 matching 7 bases. The germline gives CDR1 LNHDA, CDR2 SQIVND (reference sequence). V gave up 6 bases and J gave up 4 bases; unmatched junction bases: 11. The CDR3 covers 15 residues. The CDR3 reads CASSYLGTGGETQYF. CDR3 in DNA: TGTGCCAGTAGCTATTTGGGGACGGGGGGAGAGACCCAGTACTTC. Based on the CDR3 plus reference TRBV19 and TRBJ2-5, the full variable domain is DGGITQSPKYLFRKEGQNVTLSCEQNLNHDAMYWYRQDPGQGLRLIYYSQIVNDFQKGDIAEGYSVSREKKESFPLTVTSAQKNPTAFYLCASSYLGTGGETQYFGPGTRLLVL.

The chain joins TRBV28 to TRBJ1-5; D unresolved. This CDR3 is built from 13 residues. CDR1 MDHEN and CDR2 SYDVKM come from the germline V gene. Trimming cost V 6 bases and J 3 bases, with 9 bases left between them. CDR3: CASRLGNNQPQHF. Here the CDR3 DNA reads TGTGCCAGCAGATTGGGCAACAATCAGCCCCAGCATTTT.